The 22 T cell receptor beta chains below were found in one sample sequenced in a study of cytotoxic CD8 clonotypes in ibrutinib-treated CLL (dated by TCRdb to the early 2020s). What this sample's time point label stands for: progressive disease on ibrutinib. Library preparation was by the immunoSEQ multiplex PCR assay. In TCRdb, the immuneACCESS table is reduced to in-frame sequences with V and J assigned. These tables do not hold every clone; where another copy was compared, an unresolved V gene accounts for under half, and the others remain unexplained. The sample table lists about 35,000 clones, over 70% of them with a count of one. The top ten clones comprise about a sixth of the sample. The sequenced sample was PBMCs, obtained at disease progression, from a patient treated with ibrutinib. The receptors shown here come from a human donor with chronic lymphocytic leukemia.

The chain couples TRBV7-8 to TRBJ1-2, with 8 bases matching TRBD1. This CDR3 is 16 amino acids long. CDR1 is SGHVS and CDR2 is FQNEAQ in the germline V gene. V lost 1 base to trimming and J lost 4 bases; unmatched junction nucleotides: 8. The CDR3 DNA follows: TGTGCCAGCAGCTTAGGTGGGACAGGAGGCGTCTATGGCTACACCTTC. Protein product: CASSLGGTGGVYGYTF. The whole variable domain, filled in from reference TRBV7-8 and TRBJ1-2, reads GAGVSQSPRYKVAKRGQDVALRCDPISGHVSLFWYQQALGQGPEFLTYFQNEAQLDKSGLPSDRFFAERPEGSVSTLKIQRTQQEDSAVYLCASSLGGTGGVYGYTFGSGTRLTVV.

This rearrangement joins TRBV6-5 to TRBJ2-1, with D perhaps TRBD1 (6 bases). Germline values: CDR1 MNHEY, CDR2 SVGAGI. The CDR3 is made up of 16 amino acids. V lost 4 bases to trimming and J lost 1 base, with 14 bases between them. The CDR3 DNA is TGTGCCAGCAGTTCCGCCGGGACACAGTCCTACAATGAGCAGTTCTTC. The encoded protein is CASSSAGTQSYNEQFF.

This chain joins TRBV5-8 and TRBJ2-3; 7 bases line up with TRBD2. The CDR3 has 14 residues. Germline values: CDR1 SGHTS, CDR2 YDEGEE. V lost 1 base to trimming and J lost 4 bases; unmatched junction nucleotides: 3. CDR3 nucleotide sequence: TGTGCCAGCAGCTTGTGGGGGGGTGCAGATACGCAGTATTTT. As protein: CASSLWGGADTQYF.

The J gene is TRBJ1-1, the V gene TRBV15; TRBD1 might be the D (6 bases). The CDR3 spans 14 residues. Germline CDR1 LNHNV, CDR2 YYDKDF (reference sequence). V gave up 7 bases and J gave up 7 bases, with 19 bases separating them. The CDR3 region is CATKKLTGSDEAFF. The DNA of the CDR3 is TGTGCCACCAAAAAACTTACAGGGTCGGATGAAGCTTTCTTT.

This chain links TRBV2 with TRBJ2-3, with D possibly TRBD2 on 7 matching bases. There are 14 residues in the CDR3. The germline CDR1 and CDR2 sequences are SNHLY and FYNNEI. Deletions cut 4 bases from V and 6 bases from J, with 14 bases between. The CDR3 bases are TGTGCCAGCAGTGTGAGGGGGGGCGTGGATACGCAGTATTTT. The encoded protein is CASSVRGGVDTQYF.

In this sample, this clone turned up many times. This chain joins TRBV27 and TRBJ1-1; D is perhaps TRBD1 (6 bases). Trimming took off 6 bases at V and 1 base at J, with 15 bases between the two ends. CDR1 MNHEY and CDR2 SMNVEV come from the germline V gene (reference sequence). CDR3 length: 15 residues. This CDR3 reads CASRASGAGNTEAFF. For the CDR3, the DNA is TGTGCCAGCAGAGCTTCAGGGGCGGGGAACACTGAAGCTTTCTTT.

V usage is TRBV21-1 and J usage is TRBJ2-7; TRBD2, the D gene given by the table, was not confirmed from the DNA. TRBV21-1 is given as a pseudogene. The CDR3 consists of 15 residues. The DNA for the CDR3 is TGTGCCAGCAGCAAAATGGCGGAAAGCACCTACGAGCAGTACTTC. Amino acid sequence: CASSKMAESTYEQYF.

DNA of the CDR3: TGTGCCAGCAGCTTAACATTTGCGGGGCGGGACCAAGAGACCCAGTACTTC. Translating gives CASSLTFAGRDQETQYF. The V and J genes are TRBV11-2 and TRBJ2-5; the D gene is possibly TRBD2 (6 bases). The germline V gene encodes CDR1 SGHAT and CDR2 FQNNGV. This CDR3 is built from 17 residues. Trimming removed 2 bases at V and 0 bases at J, with 16 bases between. Drawing the rest from reference TRBV11-2 and TRBJ2-5, the complete variable domain is EAGVAQSPRYKIIEKRQSVAFWCNPISGHATLYWYQQILGQGPKLLIQFQNNGVVDDSQLPKDRFSAERLKGVDSTLKIQPAKLEDSAVYLCASSLTFAGRDQETQYFGPGTRLLVL.

V usage is TRBV5-5 and J usage is TRBJ1-2; D is unresolved. V was pared by 5 bases and J by 2 bases, with 10 bases between. The CDR3 extends over 13 amino acids. The germline CDR1 and CDR2 sequences are SGHKS and YYEKEE (reference sequence). CDR3 bases: TGTGCCAGCAGGGAAGTTAGGAACTATGGCTACACCTTC. This sequence encodes CASREVRNYGYTF.

V usage is TRBV5-6 and J usage is TRBJ2-3; D tentatively fits TRBD1 or TRBD2 (5 bases each). Trimming cost V 2 bases and J 1 base, with 11 bases left between them. From germline, CDR1 is SGHDT and CDR2 YYEEEE. The CDR3 has 15 amino acids. CDR3: CASSLFGDGTDTQYF. Here the CDR3 DNA reads TGTGCCAGCAGCTTATTTGGGGACGGCACAGATACGCAGTATTTT. The variable domain in full, completed from reference TRBV5-6 and TRBJ2-3, reads DAGVTQSPTHLIKTRGQQVTLRCSPKSGHDTVSWYQQALGQGPQFIFQYYEEEERQRGNFPDRFSGHQFPNYSSELNVNALLLGDSALYLCASSLFGDGTDTQYFGPGTRLTVL.

This chain connects TRBV5-1 to TRBJ1-6; TRBD1 might be the D (5 bases). CDR1 SGHRS and CDR2 YFSETQ come from the germline V gene. Between the trimmed V and J ends, which lost 1 base and 6 bases, there was a span of 11 bases. The CDR3 spans 15 residues. CDR3 in DNA: TGCGCCAGCAGCTTGCCAGGGACGGGTAATTCACCCCTCCACTTT. Translated: CASSLPGTGNSPLHF.

The CDR3 protein is CASSLGGWKGTLHF. The CDR3, as DNA: TGTGCCAGCAGCTTAGGGGGCTGGAAGGGGACCCTCCACTTT. The chain is built from TRBV7-8 and TRBJ1-6, with D tentatively TRBD1 (5 bases). V was clipped by 1 base and J by 14 bases, with 15 bases between them. From germline, CDR1 is SGHVS and CDR2 FQNEAQ. This CDR3 is 14 amino acids long.

This chain's CDR3 is CASSPEQGPGGQYF. The CDR3 DNA is TGTGCCAGCTCACCGGAGCAGGGCCCGGGTGGCCAGTACTTC. This sequence joins TRBV18 and TRBJ2-5; D possibly corresponds to TRBD1 (5 bases). CDR3 length equals 14 residues. Trimming removed 3 bases at V and 10 bases at J, with 18 bases between. Germline values: CDR1 KGHSH, CDR2 LQKENI.

The V gene is TRBV10-2, the J gene TRBJ2-7; D gene unclear. Germline assignment: CDR1 WSHSY and CDR2 SAAADI. CDR3 length equals 12 residues. Trimming cost V 5 bases and J 9 bases, with 14 bases left between them. CDR3 region: CASSPYPPGQYF. CDR3 DNA sequence: TGCGCCAGCAGTCCCTATCCCCCCGGGCAGTACTTC.

The gene calls are TRBV2 and TRBJ1-1; 7 bases agree with TRBD1. The trim removed 6 bases at V and 4 bases at J, leaving 14 bases unmatched. Germline values: CDR1 SNHLY, CDR2 FYNNEI. The CDR3 has 16 residues. The CDR3 nucleotides read TGTGCCAGCAGCCTAAGAGGACAGGTTGTGACCACTGAAGCTTTCTTT. As protein: CASSLRGQVVTTEAFF.

The V and J genes are TRBV29-1 and TRBJ2-7, with 8 bases lining up with TRBD2. V dropped 6 bases and J dropped 11; count of bases not matched to a gene: 12. This CDR3 spans 12 amino acids. The germline V gene has CDR1 SQVTM and CDR2 ANQGSEA. The CDR3 DNA reads as TGCAGCGTCCTGATAGCGGGGTATGGTGAGTACTTC. Translating gives CSVLIAGYGEYF.

The chain is built from TRBV5-4 and TRBJ2-3, with D possibly matching TRBD1 (6 bases). V lost 4 bases and J lost 11, with 14 bases in between. CDR3 size: 12 residues. Germline CDR1 is SGHNT and CDR2 is YYREEE (reference sequence). CDR3 amino acids: CASSKQGAGQYF. CDR3 nucleotide sequence: TGTGCCAGCAGCAAACAGGGCGCGGGGCAGTATTTT. Filled out from reference TRBV5-4 and TRBJ2-3, the complete variable domain reads ETGVTQSPTHLIKTRGQQVTLRCSSQSGHNTVSWYQQALGQGPQFIFQYYREEENGRGNFPPRFSGLQFPNYSSELNVNALELDDSALYLCASSKQGAGQYFGPGTRLTVL.

This clone was seen more than once but under ten times. The chain has TRBV5-1 and TRBJ1-2; the D gene is possibly TRBD1 (5 bases). Germline values: CDR1 SGHRS, CDR2 YFSETQ. CDR3 length: 14 residues. V dropped 3 bases and J dropped 6 bases, with 15 bases sitting between them. CDR3 sequence reads: CASSYDGGGDGYTF. The CDR3 DNA is TGCGCCAGCAGCTACGACGGGGGAGGGGATGGCTACACCTTC.

About this clone: Other nucleotide sequences from this sample produce the same CDR3. The chain is built from TRBV27 and TRBJ1-2; D perhaps matches TRBD1 (6 bases). Per the germline V gene, CDR1 is MNHEY and CDR2 is SMNVEV (reference sequence). Trimming took off 3 bases at V and 2 bases at J, with 10 bases between the two ends. CDR3 length: 14 amino acids. This CDR3 reads CASSLKGGNYGYTF. DNA of the CDR3: TGTGCCAGCAGTTTGAAAGGGGGGAACTATGGCTACACCTTC.

The CDR3 loop is CASSETAGTYGYTF. The CDR3 coding sequence is TGTGCCAGCAGTGAAACGGCGGGAACGTATGGCTACACCTTC. The chain uses TRBV6-4 and TRBJ1-2; D remains unclear. Germline V gene data show CDR1 as MRHNA and CDR2 as SNTAGT. This CDR3 is built from 14 residues. The germline V and J ends were trimmed by 3 bases and 5 bases, with 13 bases remaining between them.

J is TRBJ1-2 and V is TRBV27; 7 bases are shared with TRBD1. Germline trimming cut 2 bases from V and 9 bases from J; bases unmatched to any gene: 6. The germline V gene has CDR1 MNHEY and CDR2 SMNVEV (reference sequence). The CDR3 consists of 13 residues. The CDR3 nucleotides read TGTGCCAGCAGTTTAAGTACAGGGGAACGCTACACCTTC. It specifies CASSLSTGERYTF.

The chain joins TRBV5-1 to TRBJ2-5, with a tentative D call TRBD1 (6 bases). In germline, CDR1 is SGHRS, CDR2 YFSETQ. The CDR3 extends over 16 amino acids. V was pared by 5 bases and J by 3 bases, with 20 bases between. The CDR3 DNA is TGCGCCAGCAGAGGCCGACCGTCGGCAGGGGAAGAGACCCAGTACTTC. Translating it yields CASRGRPSAGEETQYF.